This T cell receptor (beta chain) was sequenced for a study of T cell responses to AZD1222 COVID-19 vaccine. The V and J ends lost 7 bases and 12 bases, in that order; junction bases with no gene match: 16. Germline V CDR1 and CDR2: MNHEY, SVGAGI. This CDR3 is built from 14 residues. Pooled samples include second doses given at about 4 or 12 weeks. General observations from the study: In all cases, repertoires were sampled only after the peak T cell response. Two doses of AZD1222 preceded a rise in Spike-specific TCR breadth and depth. Females outnumbered males among donors, who were mostly white British; clonal diversity was possibly underestimated.

On this clone: Its antigen is not known.

The protocol was immunoSEQ multiplex PCR, while the TCRdb copy is restricted to in-frame clones and leaves out a portion. The sample yields about 60,000 clones, about 86% seen once. V and J are TRBV6-5 and TRBJ2-7, with 9 bases matching TRBD1. The source was peripheral blood, collected 28 days after the second AZD1222 dose. The sequence was collected from an adult who received the AZD1222 COVID-19 vaccine. In DNA form, the CDR3 reads TGTGCCAGCAACGATCGGGACAGGGCCCCACATCTGTACTTC. Its protein product is CASNDRDRAPHLYF.